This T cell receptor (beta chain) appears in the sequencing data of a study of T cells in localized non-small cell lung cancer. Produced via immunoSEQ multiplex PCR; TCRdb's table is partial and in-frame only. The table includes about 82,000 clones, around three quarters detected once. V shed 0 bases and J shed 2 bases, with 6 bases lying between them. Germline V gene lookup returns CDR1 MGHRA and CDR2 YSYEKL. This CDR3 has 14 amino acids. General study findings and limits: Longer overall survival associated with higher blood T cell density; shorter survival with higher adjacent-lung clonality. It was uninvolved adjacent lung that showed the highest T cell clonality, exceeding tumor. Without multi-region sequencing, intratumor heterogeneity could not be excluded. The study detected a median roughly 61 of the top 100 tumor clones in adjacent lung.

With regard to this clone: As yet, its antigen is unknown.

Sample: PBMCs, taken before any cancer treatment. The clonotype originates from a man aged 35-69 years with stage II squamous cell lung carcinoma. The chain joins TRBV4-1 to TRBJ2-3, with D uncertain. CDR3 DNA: TGCGCCAGCAGCCAAGAGGGGTACACAGATACGCAGTATTTT. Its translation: CASSQEGYTDTQYF.